Here is one TCR beta chain with its context. These data belong to a study of blood T cells in healthy people across ages. The germline CDR1 and CDR2 sequences are MNHEY and SVGEGT. Trimming stripped 6 bases from V and 2 bases from J, with 17 bases between. The CDR3 is made up of 15 amino acids. Then a second PCR, running roughly 7 to 11 cycles, was carried out with a sample-barcoded 5' primer and a J-beta primer mix. One entry per CDR3 protein results from TCRdb running MiXCR on the 5' RACE reads. The repertoire holds roughly 800,000 distinct CDR3 sequences, with roughly 25% as singletons. Those donating, healthy Caucasian individuals from Russia, were aged 6 to 90. Another study also made use of these data, one on T cells of mothers and their children. That report adds: All donors were healthy and Caucasian; they were a few mothers and their six children. In the second PCR, M1S primer introduced barcodes and 2-4 random bases.

V is TRBV6-2 or TRBV6-3 and J is TRBJ2-7, with D perhaps matching TRBD2 (6 bases). The origin of this receptor is a boy under 18 in good health. Sequencing was done on a sample of blood. The CDR3 nucleotides are TGTGCCAGCAGCAGACTGCGGGACGAGACCTACGAGCAGTACTTC. Protein sequence: CASSRLRDETYEQYF.